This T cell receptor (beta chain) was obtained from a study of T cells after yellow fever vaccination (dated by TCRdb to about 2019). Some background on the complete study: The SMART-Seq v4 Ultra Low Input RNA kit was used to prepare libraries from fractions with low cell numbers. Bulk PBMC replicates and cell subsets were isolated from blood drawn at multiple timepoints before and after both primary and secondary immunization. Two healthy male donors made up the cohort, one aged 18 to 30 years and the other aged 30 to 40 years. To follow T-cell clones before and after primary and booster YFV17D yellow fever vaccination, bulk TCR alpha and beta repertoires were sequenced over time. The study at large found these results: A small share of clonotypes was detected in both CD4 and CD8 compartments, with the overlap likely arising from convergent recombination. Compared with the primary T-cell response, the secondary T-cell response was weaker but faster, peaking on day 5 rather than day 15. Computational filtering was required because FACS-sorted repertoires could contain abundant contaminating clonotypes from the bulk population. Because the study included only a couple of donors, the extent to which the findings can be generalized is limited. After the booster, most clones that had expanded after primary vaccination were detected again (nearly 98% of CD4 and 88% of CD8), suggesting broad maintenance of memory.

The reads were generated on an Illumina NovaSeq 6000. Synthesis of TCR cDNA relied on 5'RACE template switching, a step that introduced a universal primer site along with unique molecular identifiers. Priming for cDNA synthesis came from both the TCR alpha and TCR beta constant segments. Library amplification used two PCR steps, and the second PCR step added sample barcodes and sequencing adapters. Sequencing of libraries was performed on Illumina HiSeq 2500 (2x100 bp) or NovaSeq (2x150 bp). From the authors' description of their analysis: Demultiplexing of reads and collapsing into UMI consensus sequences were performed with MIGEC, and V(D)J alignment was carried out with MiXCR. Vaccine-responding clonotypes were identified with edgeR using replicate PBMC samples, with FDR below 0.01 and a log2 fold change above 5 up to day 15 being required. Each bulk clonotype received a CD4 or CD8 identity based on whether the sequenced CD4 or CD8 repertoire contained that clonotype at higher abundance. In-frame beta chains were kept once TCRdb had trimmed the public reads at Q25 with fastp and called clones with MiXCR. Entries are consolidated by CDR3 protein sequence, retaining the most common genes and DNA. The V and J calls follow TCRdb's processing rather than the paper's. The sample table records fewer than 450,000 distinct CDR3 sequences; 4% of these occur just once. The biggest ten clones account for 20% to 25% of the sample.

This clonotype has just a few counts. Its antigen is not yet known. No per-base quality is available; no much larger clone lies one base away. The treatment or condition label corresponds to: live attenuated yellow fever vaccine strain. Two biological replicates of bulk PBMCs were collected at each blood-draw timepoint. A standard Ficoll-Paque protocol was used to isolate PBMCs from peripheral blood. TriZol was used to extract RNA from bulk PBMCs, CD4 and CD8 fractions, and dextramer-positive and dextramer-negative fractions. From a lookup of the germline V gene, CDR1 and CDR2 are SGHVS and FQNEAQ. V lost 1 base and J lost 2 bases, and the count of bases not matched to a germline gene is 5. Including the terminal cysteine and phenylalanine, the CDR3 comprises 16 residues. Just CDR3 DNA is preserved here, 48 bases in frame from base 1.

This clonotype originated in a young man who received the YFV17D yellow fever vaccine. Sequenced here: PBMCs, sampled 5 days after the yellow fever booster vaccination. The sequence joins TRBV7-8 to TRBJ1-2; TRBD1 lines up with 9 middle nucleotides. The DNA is TGTGCCAGCAGCTTAGAGGGACAGGGCGCCAACTATGGCTACACCTTC. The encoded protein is CASSLEGQGANYGYTF.